One T cell receptor beta chain is described in this entry. Original handling: Amplification from reference gene primers served as the basis for estimated nucleated cell counts. Measured with immunoSEQ multiplex PCR; TCRdb has only the in-frame clones, and not every one. The V and J calls and the clone size are those of that table, but D and trimming were determined from the DNA. The data contain 350,000 to 450,000 clones, 80% to 90% of them singletons. This specimen belongs to a study of blood T cell repertoires in COVID-19. Study as a whole: The United States, Italy and Spain provided the acute and convalescent COVID-19 samples. T cells, B-cell-depleted T cells, or PBMCs provided the cDNA or gDNA that served as material.

CDR1 and CDR2 from the germline V gene are SGDLS and YYNGEE. CDR3 length: 14 residues. The ends were cut back, 0 bases at V and 12 bases at J, with 13 bases in the middle. This clonotype originated in a man between 35 and 55 years old with acute or convalescent COVID-19. The genes are TRBV9 and TRBJ1-6; D gene ambiguous. The sequencing sample was made of peripheral blood. The chain's CDR3 is CASSVASRVGPLHF. The CDR3 nucleotides are TGTGCCAGCAGCGTAGCTTCCCGGGTAGGACCCCTCCACTTT.